This T cell receptor (beta chain) was identified during a study of blood T cell dynamics during melanoma immunotherapy. Across the whole study: Patients with metastatic melanoma got pembrolizumab or nivolumab-ipilimumab as first-line care. General study results and limits: Disease-control patients' PBMC repertoires became either more clonal or more diverse at W3.

The germline V gene encodes CDR1 SGHDT and CDR2 YYEEEE. Unmatched junction bases numbered 4, after V lost 0 bases and J lost 5 bases. CDR3 length: 15 residues. Method: immunoSEQ multiplex PCR; TCRdb's copy keeps in-frame clones and lacks some. The sample comprises about 16,000 clones, roughly 92% of which are singletons, and 1.5% to 2% rests with the top ten. Note on this clone: Its antigen is currently unknown.

Indicated time point: pre-treatment baseline. Apart from a couple of fast progressors, RECIST 1.1 response was judged 12 weeks post-infusion. The chain combines TRBV5-6 with TRBJ2-2; 7 bases fit TRBD1. Sequencing used blood, obtained from a patient treated with checkpoint blockade. This receptor was identified in a human donor with melanoma. The CDR3 spells CASSLVDRATGELFF. CDR3 nucleotides: TGTGCCAGCAGCTTGGTCGACAGGGCGACCGGGGAGCTGTTTTTT. The entire variable domain, with the rest obtained from reference TRBV5-6 and TRBJ2-2, is as follows: DAGVTQSPTHLIKTRGQQVTLRCSPKSGHDTVSWYQQALGQGPQFIFQYYEEEERQRGNFPDRFSGHQFPNYSSELNVNALLLGDSALYLCASSLVDRATGELFFGEGSRLTVL.